These T cell receptor beta chains were read from a single sample in a study of neurological immune-mediated disorders. TCRdb re-analysed the 5' RACE reads in MiXCR, keeping a single row per CDR3 protein. The table includes over 50,000 distinct CDR3 sequences, 3% to 4% detected once. The sequenced material came from PBMCs. The receptors were sampled from a man in his forties with multiple sclerosis. The CDR3 runs from the conserved cysteine through the conserved F or W. The D gene is left open where the match is weak. Clone size appears in some rows only: once, few, many, or a class for an expanded clone.

d_call: -; j_call: TRBJ1-2; clone_size: many; v_call: TRBV12-3/TRBV12-4; cdr3_nt: TGTGCCAGCAGTTTGATTGGCGGGCTCTATGGCTACACCTTC; cdr3_aa: CASSLIGGLYGYTF
d_call: TRBD2; j_call: TRBJ2-7; clone_size: many; v_call: TRBV27; cdr3_nt: TGTGCCAGCAGTTTATCGTGGCGGGGGGCCCCCTACGAGCAGTACTTC; cdr3_aa: CASSLSWRGAPYEQYF
d_call: -; j_call: TRBJ2-7; clone_size: many; v_call: TRBV15; cdr3_nt: TGTGCCACCAGCAGAGTGGAGTTTTACGAGCAGTACTTC; cdr3_aa: CATSRVEFYEQYF
d_call: -; j_call: TRBJ1-5; clone_size: many; v_call: TRBV2; cdr3_nt: TGTGCCAGCAGTGAGGGGCCCTATCTAGAGCCCCAGCATTTT; cdr3_aa: CASSEGPYLEPQHF
d_call: -; j_call: TRBJ2-7; clone_size: many; v_call: TRBV2; cdr3_nt: TGTGCCAGCAGTGAAGGGGTTGAGGTCTCCTACGAGCAGTACTTC; cdr3_aa: CASSEGVEVSYEQYF
d_call: TRBD1; j_call: TRBJ1-6; clone_size: few; v_call: TRBV11-2; cdr3_nt: TGTGCCAGCAGCCCAAGACAGGGTGGTTCACCCCTCCACTTT; cdr3_aa: CASSPRQGGSPLHF
d_call: TRBD1; j_call: TRBJ2-4; clone_size: many; v_call: TRBV5-6; cdr3_nt: TGTGCCAGCGGACAGGGAACCAAAAACATTCAGTACTTC; cdr3_aa: CASGQGTKNIQYF
d_call: -; j_call: TRBJ1-2; clone_size: many; v_call: TRBV7-9; cdr3_nt: TGTGCCAGCAGGGCAGGGGAAAGGAACTATGGCTACACCTTC; cdr3_aa: CASRAGERNYGYTF
d_call: -; j_call: TRBJ1-1; clone_size: few; v_call: TRBV5-1; cdr3_nt: TGCGCCAGCAGGGAGACGGGGGCCACTGAAGCTTTCTTT; cdr3_aa: CASRETGATEAFF
d_call: -; j_call: TRBJ1-5; clone_size: many; v_call: TRBV11-2; cdr3_nt: TGTGCCAGCAGCTTGGAGGGATCGGGTCAGCCCCAGCATTTT; cdr3_aa: CASSLEGSGQPQHF
d_call: TRBD1; j_call: TRBJ2-7; clone_size: many; v_call: TRBV18; cdr3_nt: TGTGCCAGCTCACCACCAACAGGGGAGTTCTACGAGCAGTACTTC; cdr3_aa: CASSPPTGEFYEQYF
d_call: -; j_call: TRBJ2-7; clone_size: many; v_call: TRBV28; cdr3_nt: TGTGCCAGCCTATCTCCCCGCCACGAGCAGTACTTC; cdr3_aa: CASLSPRHEQYF
d_call: -; j_call: TRBJ2-5; clone_size: -; v_call: TRBV6-6; cdr3_nt: TGTGCCAGCAGTTACTCGATGGGGGTCGGACAAGAGACCCAGTACTTC; cdr3_aa: CASSYSMGVGQETQYF
d_call: TRBD1; j_call: TRBJ1-2; clone_size: many; v_call: TRBV5-1; cdr3_nt: TGCGCCAGCAGTCTGGGACAGCCTATTAGTTGGGGGAACTATGGCTACACCTTC; cdr3_aa: CASSLGQPISWGNYGYTF
d_call: -; j_call: TRBJ1-6; clone_size: many; v_call: TRBV12-3/TRBV12-4; cdr3_nt: TGTGCCAGCAGTAACTCGGCGGAGGGAGATAATTCACCCCTCCACTTT; cdr3_aa: CASSNSAEGDNSPLHF
d_call: TRBD2; j_call: TRBJ2-7; clone_size: many; v_call: TRBV20-1; cdr3_nt: TGCAGTGCTAGTGGTAGCGGGGGGCAAAGCTCCTACGAGCAGTACTTC; cdr3_aa: CSASGSGGQSSYEQYF
d_call: TRBD2; j_call: TRBJ2-5; clone_size: many; v_call: TRBV20-1; cdr3_nt: TGCAGTGCTATGAGGGCGACTAGCGGGGACCAAGAGACCCAGTACTTC; cdr3_aa: CSAMRATSGDQETQYF
d_call: TRBD1; j_call: TRBJ2-7; clone_size: many; v_call: TRBV6-4; cdr3_nt: TGTGCCAGCAGTGAAAGGGGGGACAGGGGGGTTTTCTACGAGCAGTACTTC; cdr3_aa: CASSERGDRGVFYEQYF
d_call: -; j_call: TRBJ2-3; clone_size: many; v_call: TRBV12-5; cdr3_nt: TGTGCTAGTGGTCTTAGACTCCCAGATACGCAGTATTTT; cdr3_aa: CASGLRLPDTQYF
d_call: -; j_call: TRBJ2-3; clone_size: many; v_call: TRBV7-8; cdr3_nt: TGTGCCAGCAGCTTAGAACGGTCCACAGATACGCAGTATTTT; cdr3_aa: CASSLERSTDTQYF
d_call: -; j_call: TRBJ1-6; clone_size: many; v_call: TRBV5-1; cdr3_nt: TGCGCCAGCAGCTTGGAGCCTAGGCAACCCAATTCACCCCTCCACTTT; cdr3_aa: CASSLEPRQPNSPLHF
d_call: -; j_call: TRBJ2-6; clone_size: many; v_call: TRBV20-1; cdr3_nt: TGCAGTGCTAGCCCTGGGGGCTCAGCTTTCCTGACTTTC; cdr3_aa: CSASPGGSAFLTF
d_call: TRBD2; j_call: TRBJ2-2; clone_size: many; v_call: TRBV5-1; cdr3_nt: TGCGCCAGCAGCTTGGCCGTTAGCGGGGGTTCCGGGGAGCTGTTTTTT; cdr3_aa: CASSLAVSGGSGELFF
d_call: TRBD2; j_call: TRBJ2-3; clone_size: few; v_call: TRBV7-2; cdr3_nt: TGTACCAGCAGCTTAGTTAGGGCTAGCGGGGGCCTCACAGATACGCAGTATTTT; cdr3_aa: CTSSLVRASGGLTDTQYF
d_call: -; j_call: TRBJ2-1; clone_size: many; v_call: TRBV7-9; cdr3_nt: TGTGCCAGCAGCTACCCCGAGCGGACCGACAATGAGCAGTTCTTC; cdr3_aa: CASSYPERTDNEQFF
d_call: -; j_call: TRBJ1-1; clone_size: -; v_call: TRBV7-9; cdr3_nt: TGTGCCAGCAGCTTAGGGGTGGGGCTAAACACTGAAGCTTTCTTT; cdr3_aa: CASSLGVGLNTEAFF
d_call: -; j_call: TRBJ1-1; clone_size: many; v_call: TRBV5-1; cdr3_nt: TGCGCCAGCAGCTTGGCCCAGGGCATGGCTGAAGCTTTCTTT; cdr3_aa: CASSLAQGMAEAFF
d_call: -; j_call: TRBJ2-7; clone_size: many; v_call: TRBV3-1; cdr3_nt: TGTGCCAGCAGCCAAGAACCTTCAGAGCAGTACTTC; cdr3_aa: CASSQEPSEQYF
d_call: -; j_call: TRBJ2-1; clone_size: many; v_call: TRBV24-1; cdr3_nt: TGTGCCACCAGTGACCCTCAGGGCTACAATGAGCAGTTCTTC; cdr3_aa: CATSDPQGYNEQFF
d_call: -; j_call: TRBJ2-7; clone_size: many; v_call: TRBV5-6; cdr3_nt: TGTGCCAGCAGCTTGAATAGGGAGCAGTACTTC; cdr3_aa: CASSLNREQYF
d_call: TRBD1; j_call: TRBJ1-2; clone_size: many; v_call: TRBV20-1; cdr3_nt: TGCAGTGCTAGAGATCTGCGGACAGGGGACTATGGCTACACCTTC; cdr3_aa: CSARDLRTGDYGYTF
d_call: -; j_call: TRBJ1-2; clone_size: many; v_call: TRBV9; cdr3_nt: TGTGCCAGCAGCCCAGAAGGGCCCTATGGCTACACCTTC; cdr3_aa: CASSPEGPYGYTF
d_call: -; j_call: TRBJ1-1; clone_size: few; v_call: TRBV5-1; cdr3_nt: TGCGCCAGCAGTTTGCAGGGGAAAATGGGCACTGAAGCTTTCTTT; cdr3_aa: CASSLQGKMGTEAFF
d_call: -; j_call: TRBJ1-1; clone_size: many; v_call: TRBV12-3/TRBV12-4; cdr3_nt: TGTGCCAGCAGTTTGATAAGGGGCGGCACTGAAGCTTTCTTT; cdr3_aa: CASSLIRGGTEAFF
d_call: -; j_call: TRBJ1-5; clone_size: many; v_call: TRBV3-1; cdr3_nt: TGTGCCAGCAGCCAAGATCTTAGGCAGCCCCAGAATTTT; cdr3_aa: CASSQDLRQPQNF
d_call: -; j_call: TRBJ2-3; clone_size: many; v_call: TRBV29-1; cdr3_nt: TGCAGCGTTGTTAAGGACACAGATACGCAGTATTTT; cdr3_aa: CSVVKDTDTQYF
d_call: -; j_call: TRBJ1-3; clone_size: many; v_call: TRBV7-9; cdr3_nt: TGTGCCAGCAGCTTGACGGGAGAGGGAAACACCATATATTTT; cdr3_aa: CASSLTGEGNTIYF
d_call: -; j_call: TRBJ1-1; clone_size: many; v_call: TRBV20-1; cdr3_nt: TGCAGTGTTAGCCGGGGTCTACTGAACACTGAAGCTTTCTTT; cdr3_aa: CSVSRGLLNTEAFF
d_call: TRBD1; j_call: TRBJ1-6; clone_size: many; v_call: TRBV20-1; cdr3_nt: TGCAGTGCTATCGGGACAGCATCCCTTTATAATTCACCCCTCCACTTT; cdr3_aa: CSAIGTASLYNSPLHF
d_call: -; j_call: TRBJ1-4; clone_size: -; v_call: TRBV9; cdr3_nt: TGTGCCAGCAGCGTAGCGTCCAAGGTGAATGAAAAACTGTTTTTT; cdr3_aa: CASSVASKVNEKLFF
d_call: -; j_call: TRBJ1-1; clone_size: many; v_call: TRBV7-2; cdr3_nt: TGTGCCAGCAGCTTATCTACAGGGATGACTGAAGCTTTCTTT; cdr3_aa: CASSLSTGMTEAFF
d_call: -; j_call: TRBJ1-5; clone_size: many; v_call: TRBV4-1; cdr3_nt: TGCGCCAGCAGCCAAGAAGGGGGCAATCAGCCCCAGCATTTT; cdr3_aa: CASSQEGGNQPQHF
d_call: -; j_call: TRBJ1-2; clone_size: many; v_call: TRBV5-1; cdr3_nt: TGCGCCAGCAGCCCTGGGGAGCGATACGGCTACACCTTC; cdr3_aa: CASSPGERYGYTF
d_call: -; j_call: TRBJ2-1; clone_size: once; v_call: TRBV18; cdr3_nt: TGTGCCAGCTCACCATTCGCGGGATCTACCTACAATGAGCAGTTCTTC; cdr3_aa: CASSPFAGSTYNEQFF
d_call: -; j_call: TRBJ1-6; clone_size: -; v_call: TRBV6-1; cdr3_nt: TGTGCCAGCAGTGACAGGGATAATTCACCCCTCAACTTT; cdr3_aa: CASSDRDNSPLNF
d_call: -; j_call: TRBJ1-4; clone_size: many; v_call: TRBV20-1; cdr3_nt: TGCAGTGCTCCGAGAGGGGCAGGAAATGAAAAACTGTTTTTT; cdr3_aa: CSAPRGAGNEKLFF
d_call: TRBD1; j_call: TRBJ2-2; clone_size: many; v_call: TRBV6-5; cdr3_nt: TGTGCCAGCAGTGCGGGTGGGACAGGGGCCGGCGGGGAGCTGTTTTTT; cdr3_aa: CASSAGGTGAGGELFF
d_call: TRBD1; j_call: TRBJ1-6; clone_size: many; v_call: TRBV27; cdr3_nt: TGTGCCAGCGGTGCACAGGGGGCGGGCTATAATTCACCCCTCCACTTT; cdr3_aa: CASGAQGAGYNSPLHF
d_call: -; j_call: TRBJ1-2; clone_size: many; v_call: TRBV5-1; cdr3_nt: TGCGCCAGCAGCTTGGCCGGGATCTATGGCTACACCTTC; cdr3_aa: CASSLAGIYGYTF
d_call: TRBD2; j_call: TRBJ2-5; clone_size: many; v_call: TRBV15; cdr3_nt: TGTGCCACCAGCAGAGATCCGGCGGGGGGCCAAGAGACCCAGTACTTC; cdr3_aa: CATSRDPAGGQETQYF
d_call: -; j_call: TRBJ1-2; clone_size: many; v_call: TRBV3-1; cdr3_nt: TGTGCCAGCAGCCAAGTCGCTTCGGAGGGAGGCTACACCTTC; cdr3_aa: CASSQVASEGGYTF